A selection of T cell receptor beta chains follows, all from one sample in a study of blood T cell repertoires in COVID-19. TCRdb's copy holds only in-frame clones and misses some; the assay was immunoSEQ multiplex PCR. This sample has over 65,000 clones, with approximately 82% found just once. The sequencing input was peripheral blood. Every receptor here comes from an elderly man with active COVID-19. CDR3s include the opening cysteine and the closing phenylalanine or tryptophan.

J	V	CDR3
TRBJ2-5	TRBV7-2	CASSSSETQYF
TRBJ2-7	TRBV6-5	CASISPIPPYEQYF
TRBJ2-3	TRBV4-3	CASSQDKTSTDTQYF
TRBJ2-1	TRBV2	CASSSLPSNEQFF
TRBJ1-2	TRBV24-1	CATSDLWGSGYTF
TRBJ2-1	TRBV2	CASSDLAVYSRGNEQFF
TRBJ2-1	TRBV29-1	CSVRGQGHEQFF
TRBJ2-6	TRBV5-1	CASRDQRQEFSGANVLTF
TRBJ2-7	TRBV7-9	CASSLRAGTTGSYAYEQYF
TRBJ2-3	TRBV18	CASSPGWGRGDTDTQYF
TRBJ2-1	TRBV6-5	CASTAGRTNNEQFF
TRBJ2-7	TRBV6-1	CASSEGQGLTYEQYF
TRBJ2-1	TRBV7-8	CASSFYGRSGEQFF
TRBJ1-2	TRBV12-3/TRBV12-4	CASSPGGGYGYTF
TRBJ2-3	TRBV11-2	CASRLVDTSTDTQYF
TRBJ1-2	TRBV2	CASRDRGRGGYTF
TRBJ2-3	TRBV18	CASSPPGSSGGAVDTQYF
TRBJ1-5	TRBV6-1	CASSEGRNPTHNQPQHF
TRBJ2-7	TRBV2	CASRMGQGEFYEQYF
TRBJ2-7	TRBV7-2	CASSLVAGGPSQYF
TRBJ2-2	TRBV6-2/TRBV6-3	CASSFGLASFPGELFF
TRBJ1-2	TRBV5-5	CASSLAGTNYGYTF
TRBJ1-5	TRBV19	CASSNRQASINQPQHF
TRBJ2-3	TRBV3-1/TRBV3-2	CASSQDGGDTQYF
TRBJ2-2	TRBV27	CASRRDRGSTGELFF
TRBJ2-7	TRBV27	CASTTTSGGYEQYF
TRBJ2-1	TRBV12-5	CASGLAGIYNEQFF
TRBJ1-2	TRBV3-1/TRBV3-2	CASKSGGRDGYTF
TRBJ1-2	TRBV28	CASSLGQGFGGYTF
TRBJ1-6	TRBV7-8	CASSLARAGSNNSPLHF
TRBJ2-7	TRBV7-2	CASSLSLTGGIRSYEQYF
TRBJ2-1	TRBV13	CASSFGLENEQFF
TRBJ2-5	TRBV11-2	CASSHKFTSGQETQYF
TRBJ1-5	TRBV19	CASTIRPGQGDQPQHF
TRBJ2-1	TRBV11-3	CASSLQGPHNEQFF
TRBJ2-5	TRBV19	CASSILAGETQYF
TRBJ2-3	TRBV11-3	CASSSGQGRFIDTQYF
TRBJ1-2	TRBV7-2	CASSLGNRANYGYTF
TRBJ2-5	TRBV3-1/TRBV3-2	CASSPPGQGKETQYF
TRBJ2-7	TRBV7-8	CASSPATISSTYEQYF
TRBJ2-7	TRBV3-1/TRBV3-2	CASSQRVGLWGVYEQYF
TRBJ1-5	TRBV6-2/TRBV6-3	CASSEADRGSNQPQHF
TRBJ2-5	TRBV5-1	CASSPTSGGGGTQYF
TRBJ2-3	TRBV2	CASTESGGTDTQYF